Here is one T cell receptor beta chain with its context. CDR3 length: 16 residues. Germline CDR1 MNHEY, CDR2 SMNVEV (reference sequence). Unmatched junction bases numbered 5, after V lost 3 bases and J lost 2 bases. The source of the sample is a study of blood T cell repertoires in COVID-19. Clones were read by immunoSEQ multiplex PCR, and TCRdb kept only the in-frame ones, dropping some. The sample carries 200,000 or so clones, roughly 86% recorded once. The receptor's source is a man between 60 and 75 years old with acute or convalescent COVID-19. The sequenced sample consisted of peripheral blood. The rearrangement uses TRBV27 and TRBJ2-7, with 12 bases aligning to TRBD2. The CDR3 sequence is CASSLSSSGGAYEQYF. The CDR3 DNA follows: TGTGCCAGCAGTTTGTCCTCTAGCGGGGGGGCCTACGAGCAGTACTTC.